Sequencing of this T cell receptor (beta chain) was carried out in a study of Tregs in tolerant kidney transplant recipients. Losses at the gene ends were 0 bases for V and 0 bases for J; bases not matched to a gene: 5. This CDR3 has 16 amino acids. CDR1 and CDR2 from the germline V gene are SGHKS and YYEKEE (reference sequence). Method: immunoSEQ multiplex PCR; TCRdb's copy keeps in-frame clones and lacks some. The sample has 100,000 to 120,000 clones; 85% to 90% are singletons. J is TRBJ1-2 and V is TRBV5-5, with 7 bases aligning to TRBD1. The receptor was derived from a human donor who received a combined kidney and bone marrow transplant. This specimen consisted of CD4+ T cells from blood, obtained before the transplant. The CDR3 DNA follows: TGTGCCAGCAGCTTGGGAAGGGGGCCAACTAACTATGGCTACACCTTC. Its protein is CASSLGRGPTNYGYTF.